Following are 18 T cell receptor beta chains from one sample sequenced in a study of T cells in Graves' hyperthyroidism and ophthalmopathy. What was amplified from RNA transcripts were TCR beta CDR3 regions. The HTBI set primed first-round TCR CDR3 RT-PCR. TCRdb re-derived calls from the multiplex PCR reads in MiXCR, one entry per CDR3 protein. The sample includes 350,000 to 400,000 distinct CDR3 sequences, around 14% of them seen just once. Sequencing was carried out using blood. These receptors all come from a woman under 40 with Graves' hyperthyroidism.

This clonotype was detected only a few times. This chain uses TRBV3-1 with TRBJ1-4; tentative D call: TRBD1 (5 bases). The CDR3 is 15 amino acids. The V end was cut by 5 bases, the J end by 3 bases, with 13 bases between. Per germline, CDR1 LGHDT and CDR2 YNNKEL (reference sequence). CDR3 DNA sequence: TGTGCCAGCAGCACAGGAGGGACGGCTAATGAAAAACTGTTTTTT. Its protein is CASSTGGTANEKLFF.

The CDR3 loop reads CSARYPPRAGGRLDEQFF. For the CDR3, the DNA is TGCAGTGCTAGGTACCCCCCTCGAGCGGGAGGTCGGTTGGATGAGCAGTTCTTC. V gene TRBV20-1 combines with J gene TRBJ2-1; 9 bases agree with TRBD2. Trimming cost V 3 bases and J 8 bases; bases outside gene matches: 20. This CDR3 is built from 18 residues. Germline-derived CDR1 and CDR2 are DFQATT and SNEGSKA (reference sequence).

The chain recombines TRBV28 with TRBJ1-1; no clear D gene. V gave up 3 bases and J gave up 0 bases, with 8 bases separating them. Germline V gene lookup returns CDR1 MDHEN and CDR2 SYDVKM. The CDR3 sequence is 14 residues long. CDR3 DNA sequence: TGTGCCAGCAGTTTGGCAAAAATGAACACTGAAGCTTTCTTT. Protein sequence: CASSLAKMNTEAFF.

As for this clonotype: A clone one base away is much larger, so this may be a read error. The chain joins TRBV6-1 to TRBJ2-3; TRBD2 agrees at 9 bases. Germline values: CDR1 MNHNS, CDR2 SASEGT. The CDR3 sequence is 15 residues long. The DNA of the CDR3 is TGTGCCCGCAGTCGGACTAGCGTAAACACAGATACGCAGTATTTT. Protein sequence: CARSRTSVNTDTQYF.

In this sample, this clonotype turned up many times. J is TRBJ2-3 and V is TRBV7-8; the match to TRBD1 covers 8 bases. Trimming removed 1 base from V and 5 bases from J; junction bases left unmatched: 5. The CDR3 is 15 amino acids. Germline V gene sequence: CDR1 SGHVS, CDR2 FQNEAQ. CDR3: CASSLGGQALDTQYF. DNA of the CDR3: TGTGCCAGCAGCTTAGGGGGACAGGCGTTAGATACGCAGTATTTT.

This rearrangement joins TRBV9 to TRBJ1-1; D perhaps matches TRBD1 (6 bases). Trimming took off 0 bases at V and 8 bases at J, with 11 bases between the two ends. The CDR3 spans 13 residues. Germline CDR1 is SGDLS and CDR2 is YYNGEE. The CDR3 protein is CASSVATGGEAFF. The CDR3 DNA sequence: TGTGCCAGCAGCGTAGCGACAGGTGGAGAAGCTTTCTTT.

The sample holds many counts of this clonotype. This CDR3 reads CASSSPTRLGLGNEQFF. The CDR3 DNA is TGTGCCAGCAGTTCCCCGACTCGACTAGGCCTTGGGAATGAGCAGTTCTTC. The chain combines TRBV27 with TRBJ2-1; perhaps TRBD2 as D (6 bases). V shed 4 bases and J shed 7 bases, with 23 bases lying between them. The germline V gene encodes CDR1 MNHEY and CDR2 SMNVEV (reference sequence). The CDR3 loop spans 17 amino acids.

This clonotype was seen ten or more times. V is TRBV27 and J is TRBJ2-3, with 9 bases identical to TRBD2. CDR1 and CDR2 (germline): MNHEY, SMNVEV (reference sequence). This CDR3 comprises 15 residues. After removal of 4 bases from V and 4 bases from J, the junction contained 6 bases not matched to a gene. CDR3 bases: TGTGCCAGCAGTTGGGTAGCGGGAGTTCCAGATACGCAGTATTTT. Amino acids: CASSWVAGVPDTQYF.

Many counts were recorded for this clonotype. This chain joins TRBV20-1 and TRBJ2-1; TRBD2 matches at 8 bases. The CDR3 has 16 residues. CDR1 and CDR2 from the germline V gene are DFQATT and SNEGSKA (reference sequence). V lost 0 bases to trimming and J lost 8 bases; unmatched junction nucleotides: 12. CDR3 loop: CSARDDRSGRRYEQFF. CDR3 DNA sequence: TGCAGTGCTAGAGATGATCGCAGCGGGAGAAGGTATGAGCAGTTCTTC.

About this clonotype itself: A much larger clone sits a single nucleotide away, making a read error possible. The chain has TRBV6-2 or TRBV6-3 and TRBJ2-7; D not certain. In germline, CDR1 is MNHEY, CDR2 SVGEGT. V gave up 7 bases and J gave up 3 bases, with 13 bases separating them. CDR3 size: 13 residues. The CDR3 nucleotides are TGTGCCAGCAAGGATGATGTGTTCTACGAGCAGTACTTC. Translated: CASKDDVFYEQYF.

For this clonotype: Just one base apart from a much larger clone, this may be a read error. The V gene is TRBV5-1, the J gene TRBJ2-7; possible D gene TRBD2, 6 bases. Germline V CDR1 and CDR2: SGHRS, YFSETQ. The CDR3 has 15 amino acids. CDR3 in DNA: TGCGCCAGCAGCCTCTCCGGGACTCGGGCCTACAAGCAGTACTTC. Translated: CASSLSGTRAYKQYF.

The table lists this clonotype with many counts. The rearrangement links TRBV27 to TRBJ2-1; 8 bases agree with TRBD2. V shed 5 bases, J shed 3 bases, and the junction held 6 bases outside the gene matches. Germline values: CDR1 MNHEY, CDR2 SMNVEV (reference sequence). The CDR3 extends over 15 amino acids. The CDR3 coding sequence is TGTGCCAGCAGTCCCCCTAGCGGGTTCTACAATGAGCAGTTCTTC. Translating it yields CASSPPSGFYNEQFF.

The rearrangement links TRBV19 to TRBJ2-7; 12 bases agree with TRBD1. CDR3 length: 15 residues. Germline lookup yields CDR1 LNHDA and CDR2 SQIVND (reference sequence). V was clipped by 7 bases and J by 6 bases; unmatched bases: 10. The CDR3 spells CASTLRPGQGAEQYF. DNA for the CDR3: TGTGCCAGTACCCTCCGCCCGGGACAGGGGGCCGAGCAGTACTTC.

This clonotype was observed at least ten times. CDR3 in DNA: TGTGCCAGCAGTTTATCGGGCGCATCCGCCCAAAACATTCAGTACTTC. Protein: CASSLSGASAQNIQYF. The chain couples TRBV28 to TRBJ2-4, with unresolved D. Germline CDR1 is MDHEN and CDR2 is SYDVKM. Trimming shortened V by 1 base and J by 5 bases, and 15 bases separated the two germline ends. The length of the CDR3 is 16 residues. The full variable domain, its missing parts supplied by reference TRBV28 and TRBJ2-4, is DVKVTQSSRYLVKRTGEKVFLECVQDMDHENMFWYRQDPGLGLRLIYFSYDVKMKEKGDIPEGYSVSREKKERFSLILESASTNQTSMYLCASSLSGASAQNIQYFGAGTRLSVL.

This clonotype was detected ten times or more. V is TRBV6-1 and J is TRBJ2-3, with a possible D match to TRBD2 (6 bases). CDR1 and CDR2 from the germline V gene are MNHNS and SASEGT. CDR3 size: 16 residues. Trimming shortened V by 5 bases and J by 0 bases, and 15 bases separated the two germline ends. CDR3 in DNA: TGTGCCAGCAGTCACACCACCGGGACTAGCACAGATACGCAGTATTTT. This gives the protein CASSHTTGTSTDTQYF.

The CDR3 coding sequence is TGCGCCAGCAGCCACCGGACAGACTTCTACGAGCAGTACTTC. This encodes CASSHRTDFYEQYF. The V gene is TRBV4-1, the J gene TRBJ2-7, with TRBD1 as a possible D gene (6 bases). The CDR3 runs 14 residues. Germline V lookup: CDR1 MGHRA, CDR2 YSYEKL. V gave up 3 bases and J gave up 3 bases, with 12 bases separating them.

This clonotype has ten or more counts. V gene TRBV11-2 combines with J gene TRBJ1-2, with 8 bases that match TRBD1. The junction had 7 bases not matched to a gene; V was cut back by 5 bases and J by 2 bases. Germline CDR1 reads SGHAT; CDR2 reads FQNNGV. This CDR3 spans 15 amino acids. The CDR3 region is CASSGLRTGNYGYTF. CDR3 bases: TGTGCCAGCAGCGGCCTAAGGACAGGGAACTATGGCTACACCTTC. The whole variable domain, filled in from reference TRBV11-2 and TRBJ1-2, reads EAGVAQSPRYKIIEKRQSVAFWCNPISGHATLYWYQQILGQGPKLLIQFQNNGVVDDSQLPKDRFSAERLKGVDSTLKIQPAKLEDSAVYLCASSGLRTGNYGYTFGSGTRLTVV.

This clonotype has at least ten counts. The rearrangement links TRBV18 to TRBJ2-3; 8 bases agree with TRBD2. The ends lost 2 bases at V and 4 bases at J; junction bases unmatched: 17. This CDR3 has 19 residues. In germline, CDR1 is KGHSH, CDR2 LQKENI. CDR3 sequence reads: CASSPRSVSPAGEADTQYF. The DNA for the CDR3 is TGTGCCAGCTCACCAAGGAGCGTCTCGCCAGCGGGAGAGGCAGATACGCAGTATTTT. Based on the CDR3 plus reference TRBV18 and TRBJ2-3, the full variable domain is NAGVMQNPRHLVRRRGQEARLRCSPMKGHSHVYWYRQLPEEGLKFMVYLQKENIIDESGMPKERFSAEFPKEGPSILRIQQVVRGDSAAYFCASSPRSVSPAGEADTQYFGPGTRLTVL.